What follows are 23 T cell receptor beta chains derived from one specimen sequenced in a study of T cell responses to AZD1222 COVID-19 vaccine. Data came from immunoSEQ multiplex PCR; TCRdb stores just in-frame clones and leaves some out. The table records over 80,000 clones, 85% to 90% of them present only once. This specimen was peripheral blood, taken on day 0 of AZD1222 vaccination. The receptors stem from an adult in good health.

The J gene is TRBJ2-7, the V gene TRBV4-1; D is possibly TRBD1 (5 bases). Germline lookup yields CDR1 MGHRA and CDR2 YSYEKL. The CDR3 is 13 residues long. Trimming removed 8 bases from V and 6 bases from J, with 17 bases in between. The CDR3 DNA follows: TGCGCCAGCTCTCAGGGCCCCGCTTTCGAGCAGTACTTC. Amino acid sequence: CASSQGPAFEQYF.

CDR3 DNA sequence: TGTGCCAGCAGCGGACAGGGGCCTTCAGAGACCCAGTACTTC. Translation gives CASSGQGPSETQYF. The chain employs TRBV7-9 and TRBJ2-5; 9 bases are a match to TRBD1. This CDR3 comprises 14 residues. Losses at the gene ends were 5 bases for V and 4 bases for J; bases not matched to a gene: 5. Per germline, CDR1 SEHNR and CDR2 FQNEAQ (reference sequence).

The chain recombines TRBV27 with TRBJ2-5; D gene uncertain. Per the germline V gene, CDR1 is MNHEY and CDR2 is SMNVEV (reference sequence). The ends were cut back, 4 bases at V and 1 base at J, with 7 bases in the middle. The CDR3 is 13 residues long. The CDR3 coding sequence is TGTGCCAGCAGTTATGGCAGCCAAGAGACCCAGTACTTC. Residues: CASSYGSQETQYF.

V usage is TRBV5-1 and J usage is TRBJ2-7; the D is unclear. In germline, CDR1 is SGHRS, CDR2 YFSETQ. V shed 3 bases and J shed 2 bases, with 9 bases lying between them. This CDR3 spans 13 amino acids. Here the CDR3 reads CASSSRTTYEQYF. The CDR3 nucleotides read TGCGCCAGCAGCTCCAGGACCACCTACGAGCAGTACTTC.

The rearrangement links TRBV7-9 to TRBJ2-7, with TRBD1 identical over 7 bases. V lost 7 bases and J lost 5; bases outside the gene matches: 8. The CDR3 covers 13 residues. Germline assignment: CDR1 SEHNR and CDR2 FQNEAQ (reference sequence). CDR3 nucleotide sequence: TGTGCCAGCACCTCACCGGGACAGAACGAGCAGTACTTC. It translates to CASTSPGQNEQYF. The full variable domain, with the rest looked up from reference TRBV7-9 and TRBJ2-7, is DTGVSQNPRHKITKRGQNVTFRCDPISEHNRLYWYRQTLGQGPEFLTYFQNEAQLEKSRLLSDRFSAERPKGSFSTLEIQRTEQGDSAMYLCASTSPGQNEQYFGPGTRLTVT.

The genes are TRBV3-1 (or the pseudogene TRBV3-2) and TRBJ2-7; D is possibly TRBD1 or TRBD2 (5 bases each). The germline V gene encodes CDR1 LGHDT and CDR2 YNNKEL (reference sequence). With 2 bases removed from V and 4 bases from J, the gap between germline ends came to 15 bases. This CDR3 contains 15 residues. The CDR3 bases are TGTGCCAGCAGCCAACTAAGGGACGGAGTATACGAGCAGTACTTC. Its protein is CASSQLRDGVYEQYF.

The chain couples TRBV7-3 to TRBJ1-1; tentative D call: TRBD1 (6 bases). Between the trimmed V and J ends, which lost 2 bases and 6 bases, there was a span of 13 bases. Per the germline V gene, CDR1 is SGHTA and CDR2 is FQGTGA. The CDR3 runs to 14 residues. CDR3: CASSLLGGDSEAFF. DNA for the CDR3: TGTGCCAGCAGCTTATTAGGGGGTGACTCTGAAGCTTTCTTT.

The rearrangement links TRBV19 to TRBJ2-3; D is possibly TRBD1 (5 bases). Trimming took 4 bases from V and 0 from J, leaving 11 bases between them. Germline CDR1 LNHDA, CDR2 SQIVND (reference sequence). The CDR3 extends over 15 amino acids. Here the CDR3 reads CASSRQPASTDTQYF. CDR3 bases: TGTGCCAGTAGTAGACAGCCGGCTAGCACAGATACGCAGTATTTT.

In its sample, this clone was seen a few times. The rearrangement joins TRBV5-1 to TRBJ1-5, with 7 bases fitting TRBD1. The CDR3 runs to 13 residues. Germline V CDR1 and CDR2: SGHRS, YFSETQ. Trimming cost V 5 bases and J 1 base; bases outside gene matches: 0. As DNA, the CDR3 is TGCGCCAGCAGGACAGGGAGCAATCAGCCCCAGCATTTT. It specifies CASRTGSNQPQHF.

The chain couples TRBV6-5 to TRBJ2-7; no definite D call. The CDR3 runs to 15 residues. V was trimmed by 0 bases and J by 0 bases, leaving 9 bases between them. CDR1 is MNHEY, CDR2 SVGAGI, per germline. The CDR3 loop is CASSYSADPSYEQYF. The DNA of the CDR3 is TGTGCCAGCAGTTACTCGGCGGACCCCTCCTACGAGCAGTACTTC.

The chain joins TRBV14 to TRBJ2-1, with D unclear. The germline V gene encodes CDR1 SGHDN and CDR2 FVKESK. V was pared by 5 bases and J by 8 bases, with 7 bases between. The length of the CDR3 is 11 residues. The CDR3 DNA reads TGTGCCAGCAGCGGACGCGATGAGCAGTTCTTC. It encodes CASSGRDEQFF. The variable domain in full, with the rest retrieved from reference TRBV14 and TRBJ2-1, is EAGVTQFPSHSVIEKGQTVTLRCDPISGHDNLYWYRRVMGKEIKFLLHFVKESKQDESGMPNNRFLAERTGGTYSTLKVQPAELEDSGVYFCASSGRDEQFFGPGTRLTVL.

The chain joins TRBV27 to TRBJ1-5, with D unclear. From germline, CDR1 is MNHEY and CDR2 SMNVEV (reference sequence). The CDR3 contains 15 residues. The V end was cut by 1 base, the J end by 7 bases, with 14 bases between. The CDR3 nucleotides read TGTGCCAGCAGTTTATTGGGCGCCCCCCAACAGCCCCAGCATTTT. Its protein is CASSLLGAPQQPQHF.

The chain links TRBV5-4 to TRBJ2-3; D remains ambiguous. The CDR3 is 13 amino acids. CDR1 is SGHNT and CDR2 is YYREEE in the germline V gene (reference sequence). V shed 3 bases and J shed 4 bases, with 9 bases lying between them. Here the CDR3 DNA reads TGTGCCAGCAGCTCCCAAGCCGCAGATACGCAGTATTTT. This encodes CASSSQAADTQYF.

The chain carries TRBV19 and TRBJ1-5, with 8 bases lining up with TRBD1. The germline CDR1 and CDR2 sequences are LNHDA and SQIVND (reference sequence). V trimming: 8 bases; J trimming: 4 bases; junction bases outside the gene matches: 4. The CDR3 extends over 13 amino acids. CDR3 protein: CASSDRVNQPQHF. In DNA, the CDR3 is TGTGCCAGTTCGGACAGGGTTAATCAGCCCCAGCATTTT.

The chain carries TRBV6-5 and TRBJ1-2, with no clear D. The V gene lost 2 bases and the J gene lost 6 bases, with 13 bases spanning the gap. The CDR3 length is 14 residues. Per germline, CDR1 MNHEY and CDR2 SVGAGI. The CDR3 sequence is CASSYTGVWDGYTF. The CDR3 DNA is TGTGCCAGCAGTTACACCGGGGTTTGGGATGGCTACACCTTC.

This chain connects TRBV13 to TRBJ2-7, with no clear D. The CDR3 has 11 amino acids. The V and J ends lost 5 bases and 5 bases respectively, with 7 bases between them. Germline V gene sequence: CDR1 PRHDT, CDR2 FYEKMQ (reference sequence). The CDR3 DNA follows: TGTGCCAGCAGCGCCCGACACGAGCAGTACTTC. It codes for CASSARHEQYF.

The rearrangement links TRBV18 to TRBJ1-1, with a weak D call TRBD1 (6 bases). The CDR3 extends over 13 amino acids. Germline V lookup: CDR1 KGHSH, CDR2 LQKENI. The V gene lost 3 bases and the J gene lost 3 bases, with 8 bases spanning the gap. DNA for the CDR3: TGTGCCAGCTCACCCAACAGGGACACTGAAGCTTTCTTT. As protein: CASSPNRDTEAFF.

The chain links TRBV28 to TRBJ2-5; no clear D gene. The V gene lost 5 bases and the J gene lost 1 base, with 2 bases spanning the gap. The CDR3 has 11 amino acids. CDR1 MDHEN and CDR2 SYDVKM come from the germline V gene. DNA of the CDR3: TGTGCCAGCAGTAGCCAAGAGACCCAGTACTTC. This encodes CASSSQETQYF.

This chain joins TRBV19 and TRBJ1-1; D is unresolved. CDR1 is LNHDA, CDR2 SQIVND, per germline (reference sequence). CDR3 length: 15 amino acids. The germline V and J ends were trimmed by 5 bases and 6 bases, with 19 bases remaining between them. The CDR3 nucleotides are TGTGCCAGTAGTGGAATCCAGGACGGAGTCGCTGAAGCTTTCTTT. Its translation is CASSGIQDGVAEAFF.

The gene calls are TRBV15 and TRBJ2-1; D may be TRBD1 or TRBD2 (5 bases each). There are 16 residues in the CDR3. V lost 0 bases and J lost 3, with 12 bases in between. Germline CDR1 and CDR2: LNHNV and YYDKDF (reference sequence). The CDR3 here is CATSREGVRVYNEQFF. The CDR3 nucleotides are TGTGCCACCAGCAGAGAAGGGGTGAGGGTCTACAATGAGCAGTTCTTC.

This rearrangement joins TRBV5-6 to TRBJ2-1; 9 nucleotides match TRBD2. This CDR3 comprises 14 residues. Germline V gene sequence: CDR1 SGHDT, CDR2 YYEEEE. The V and J ends lost 7 bases and 3 bases, in that order; junction bases with no gene match: 5. In nucleotides, the CDR3 is TGTGCCAGCTTTGTTAGCGGGAGCTACAATGAGCAGTTCTTC. This translates into CASFVSGSYNEQFF.

The J gene is TRBJ2-5, the V gene TRBV5-5; 11 bases are a match to TRBD2. The CDR3 is 14 residues long. Germline V gives CDR1 SGHKS, CDR2 YYEKEE (reference sequence). Unmatched junction bases numbered 4, after V lost 4 bases and J lost 5 bases. For the CDR3, the DNA is TGTGCCAGCAGCATGGGACTAGCGGTCGAGACCCAGTACTTC. Amino acid sequence: CASSMGLAVETQYF.

This rearrangement joins TRBV7-2 to TRBJ2-3; D uncertain. Germline V gene data show CDR1 as SGHTA and CDR2 as FQGNSA. The CDR3 consists of 15 residues. Trimming removed 1 base at V and 6 bases at J, with 14 bases between. The CDR3 loop is CASSLVRAQRDTQYF. DNA of the CDR3: TGTGCCAGCAGCTTAGTTCGGGCCCAGAGGGATACGCAGTATTTT.